The 5 T cell receptor beta chains below were found in one sample sequenced in a study of tumor-infiltrating lymphocytes in primary liver carcinoma. TCR beta cDNA came from around 500 ng total RNA, primed with a constant-region primer. Library construction for TCR beta comprised three nested multiplex PCR rounds performed with slightly modified ARM-PCR. Two initial PCR rounds of around 9 cycles each paired TRBV1-TRBV30 forward primers with a C-beta reverse primer. TCRdb reprocessed the multiplex PCR reads via MiXCR and lists one record per CDR3 protein. The sample has 250,000 to 350,000 distinct CDR3 sequences; around three fifths are singletons. Both blood RNA, taken from unsorted whole blood, and germline DNA were extracted. Specimen: peripheral blood. The receptors here all came from a woman between 25 and 40 years old with primary liver carcinoma and hepatitis B virus infection.

As to this clonotype: A much more abundant neighbour one base away suggests this may be a read error. The genes are TRBV29-1 and TRBJ2-3; 8 bases agree with TRBD2. Germline V gives CDR1 SQVTM, CDR2 ANQGSEA. The CDR3 runs 14 residues. The CDR3 here is CSVALAGSTGTQYF. The CDR3 DNA reads TGCAGCGTTGCCCTAGCGGGTAGCACAGGTACGCAGTATTTT.

This clonotype was recorded at least ten times. V usage is TRBV6-5 and J usage is TRBJ2-1, with D possibly matching TRBD1 (6 bases). Germline CDR1 and CDR2: MNHEY and SVGAGI. V lost 0 bases, J lost 4 bases, and 7 bases lay in between. This CDR3 region has 14 residues. CDR3 in DNA: TGTGCCAGCAGTTACTCAACAGGGTACAATGAGCAGTTCTTC. Protein: CASSYSTGYNEQFF.

For this clonotype: One base away lies a much larger clone, so this may be a sequencing read error. The CDR3 end shows no conserved phenylalanine or tryptophan, and so a read error is likely. This sequence joins TRBV12-5 and TRBJ1-1, with D perhaps TRBD1 (5 bases). V was clipped by 4 bases and J by 6 bases, with 12 bases between them. Germline V gene lookup returns CDR1 LGHNT and CDR2 FRNRAP. The CDR3 is made up of 13 amino acids. The CDR3: CASGYSGFPEAFI. CDR3 DNA: TGTGCTAGTGGTTACTCAGGGTTCCCTGAAGCTTTCATT.

Concerning this clonotype itself: Relative to the germline gene, one junction end is altered; a read error may explain this. CDR3 coding DNA: TGTGCCAGCAGTTTAGGGGGCAATGGGCAGTTCTTC. Translation gives CASSLGGNGQFF. This rearrangement joins TRBV11-2 to TRBJ2-1; 7 bases match TRBD1. Per the germline V gene, CDR1 is SGHAT and CDR2 is FQNNGV. CDR3 size: 12 residues.

The V gene is TRBV7-3, the J gene TRBJ1-1; TRBD1 aligns across 9 bases. Germline CDR1 SGHTA, CDR2 FQGTGA. V shed 0 bases, J shed 13 bases, and the junction held 12 bases outside the gene matches. This CDR3 region has 15 residues. The CDR3 nucleotides read TGTGCCAGCAGCTTAACAGGTCCGGGACAGGGAAGAGTTTTCTTT. Its protein is CASSLTGPGQGRVFF.